One sample yielded the 11 T cell receptor beta chains listed below, sequenced in a study of Graves' ophthalmopathy and Graves' hyperthyroidism. The sequenced template was RNA, covering the TCR beta CDR3 region. The workflow started with a first-round RT-PCR run with HTBI primers and then moved on to a second-round multiplex PCR. TCRdb passed the multiplex PCR reads through MiXCR, listing each CDR3 protein once. Among around 600,000 distinct CDR3 sequences listed, 35% to 50% were seen once. The sequencing input was peripheral blood. Source of these receptors: an adult man with Graves' ophthalmopathy.

For this clonotype: A read error may produce the germline difference seen at one junction end. This chain uses TRBV25-1 with TRBJ2-3; tentatively, D is TRBD1 or TRBD2 (5 bases each). Germline V gene sequence: CDR1 MGHDK, CDR2 SYGVNS. The CDR3 runs 15 residues. In nucleotides, the CDR3 is TGTGCCGGCAGTGCCTGGCCTCAGGGAGCAGATACGCAGTATTTT. Translation: CAGSAWPQGADTQYF. Full variable domain (missing parts from reference TRBV25-1 and TRBJ2-3): EADIYQTPRYLVIGTGKKITLECSQTMGHDKMYWYQQDPGMELHLIHYSYGVNSTEKGDLSSESTVSRIRTEHFPLTLESARPSHTSQYLCAGSAWPQGADTQYFGPGTRLTVL.

The genes are TRBV5-1 and TRBJ1-4; D not resolved. Germline V CDR1 and CDR2: SGHRS, YFSETQ. Trimming shortened V by 4 bases and J by 6 bases, and 16 bases separated the two germline ends. This CDR3 is 15 amino acids long. The CDR3: CASSQERTGDEKLFF. DNA for the CDR3: TGCGCCAGCAGCCAGGAGCGCACCGGGGATGAAAAACTGTTTTTT.

The chain carries TRBV25-1 and TRBJ2-5; 8 nucleotides match TRBD2. This CDR3 region has 17 residues. The germline V gene encodes CDR1 MGHDK and CDR2 SYGVNS. The junction had 14 bases not matched to a gene; V was cut back by 4 bases and J by 4 bases. The CDR3 DNA sequence: TGTGCCAGCAGTGCTAGAGCCGGGGAGCGGGAGACAGAGACCCAGTACTTC. This gives the protein CASSARAGERETETQYF.

CDR3 amino acids: CASSLGYF. The CDR3 coding sequence is TGTGCCAGCAGCTTAGGGTACTTC. The chain recombines TRBV7-2 with TRBJ2-5; no definite D call. The V and J ends lost 1 base and 13 bases respectively, with 1 base between them. The CDR3 has 8 residues. The germline V gene encodes CDR1 SGHTA and CDR2 FQGNSA.

The chain uses TRBV12-3 or TRBV12-4 and TRBJ2-2, with 7 bases identical to TRBD1. V lost 7 bases and J lost 2; bases outside the gene matches: 7. CDR3 length: 15 residues. The CDR3 sequence: CASTRQGTNTGELFF. The CDR3 coding sequence is TGTGCCAGCACCAGACAGGGAACCAACACCGGGGAGCTGTTTTTT.

For this clonotype: Just one base apart from a much larger clone, this may be a read error. Because the CDR3 is missing its conserved closing phenylalanine or tryptophan, this is likely a read error. V usage is TRBV20-1 and J usage is TRBJ2-7; TRBD1 might be the D (6 bases). The CDR3 contains 12 residues. The germline CDR1 and CDR2 sequences are DFQATT and SNEGSKA (reference sequence). V lost 0 bases, J lost 5 bases, and 8 bases lay in between. The CDR3 coding sequence is TGCAGTGCTAGAGATAACAGGGACGAGCAGTACCTC. As protein: CSARDNRDEQYL.

The V call is TRBV4-3, the J call TRBJ2-7; maybe TRBD1 (5 bases). Trimming cost V 1 base and J 7 bases, with 11 bases left between them. CDR1 and CDR2 (germline): LGHNA, YSLEER. This CDR3 is built from 13 residues. The CDR3 here is CASSQGKGKEQYF. The DNA for the CDR3 is TGCGCCAGCAGCCAAGGGAAGGGGAAAGAGCAGTACTTC.

This clonotype showed up just a few times. V usage is TRBV5-8 and J usage is TRBJ2-5; 7 bases agree with TRBD2. With V trimmed by 4 bases and J by 5 bases, 14 bases remained unmatched. This CDR3 comprises 16 residues. Germline CDR1 SGHTS, CDR2 YDEGEE. Here the CDR3 DNA reads TGTGCCAGCAGCATGCTACTAGCGAGCGACCGGGAGACCCAGTACTTC. Its protein is CASSMLLASDRETQYF.

The V gene is TRBV4-1, the J gene TRBJ1-5; a possible D gene is TRBD1 (5 bases). The germline V and J ends were trimmed by 4 bases and 6 bases, with 16 bases remaining between them. CDR3 length: 15 residues. Germline CDR1 reads MGHRA; CDR2 reads YSYEKL. CDR3 in amino acids: CASSLGGGESQPQHF. The CDR3 DNA sequence: TGCGCCAGCAGCCTGGGCGGGGGAGAGAGTCAGCCCCAGCATTTT.

Concerning this clonotype itself: Relative to the germline gene, one junction end is altered; a read error may explain this. The chain combines TRBV5-1 with TRBJ2-7; 13 nucleotides match TRBD2. Per germline, CDR1 SGHRS and CDR2 YFSETQ. CDR3 length: 18 amino acids. The CDR3 is CASSLEAGLAGVGYELYF. CDR3 nucleotides: TGCGCCAGCAGCTTGGAGGCCGGACTAGCGGGAGTTGGCTACGAGCTGTACTTC.

About this clonotype: Since a much larger clone is just one base distant, this may be a read error. The chain links TRBV7-9 to TRBJ2-5, with D maybe TRBD2 (5 bases). The CDR3 spans 13 residues. The germline gives CDR1 SEHNR, CDR2 FQNEAQ (reference sequence). CDR3 sequence (DNA): TGTGCCAGCGGCTTACGACTAAAAGAGACCCAGTACTTC. It yields the protein CASGLRLKETQYF.